Each of the 23 T cell receptor beta chains below was sequenced from the same sample in a study of blood T cells in healthy people across ages. Alongside a J-beta primer mix, a sample-barcoded 5' primer served in a second PCR lasting about 7 to 12 cycles. TCRdb used MiXCR to reprocess the 5' RACE reads, holding one entry per CDR3 protein. The data hold about 1,400,000 distinct CDR3 sequences, with 59% observed a single time. Sequences were obtained from blood. The receptor source for this set is a man aged 18 to 35 in good health.

This chain links TRBV7-9 with TRBJ2-5, with D possibly being TRBD1 or TRBD2 (6 bases each). The end of the DNA is better explained by TRBJ2-7, so the J call may be wrong. The CDR3 loop spans 11 amino acids. Germline-derived CDR1 and CDR2 are SEHNR and FQNEAQ (reference sequence). The CDR3 nucleotides read TGTGCCAGCACTGGGGGGCACGAGCAGTACTTC. Its protein product is CASTGGHEQYF.

The J gene is TRBJ2-1, the V gene TRBV11-2, with 9 bases identical to TRBD2. The CDR3 consists of 16 residues. With V trimmed by 2 bases and J by 4 bases, 6 bases remained unmatched. Germline V gene lookup returns CDR1 SGHAT and CDR2 FQNNGV. The CDR3 DNA reads TGTGCCAGCAGCTTATCGACCCTAGCGGGGTACAATGAGCAGTTCTTC. It specifies CASSLSTLAGYNEQFF.

J is TRBJ2-5 and V is TRBV4-1; D is possibly TRBD2 (6 bases). The CDR3 runs 15 residues. Trimming left V 1 base short and J 11 bases short, with 20 bases between. Germline V gene sequence: CDR1 MGHRA, CDR2 YSYEKL. The CDR3 region is CASSQVETRDYEQYF. DNA of the CDR3: TGCGCCAGCAGCCAAGTGGAGACTAGAGATTATGAGCAGTACTTC.

The chain combines TRBV7-9 with TRBJ2-7, with a possible D match to TRBD2 (7 bases). The V gene's germline CDR1 is SEHNR and CDR2 FQNEAQ (reference sequence). V was trimmed by 5 bases and J by 3 bases, leaving 17 bases between them. The CDR3 length is 15 residues. CDR3 loop: CASSRRGGGDYEQYF. CDR3 DNA: TGTGCCAGCAGCCGAAGGGGGGGTGGGGACTACGAGCAGTACTTC.

This chain links TRBV13 with TRBJ1-4; the D gene is possibly TRBD1 (5 bases). CDR1 is PRHDT and CDR2 is FYEKMQ in the germline V gene (reference sequence). The CDR3 is 14 residues long. V lost 2 bases, J lost 6 bases, and 10 bases lay in between. CDR3 DNA sequence: TGTGCCAGCAGCTTACGAGGGGACCATGAAAAACTGTTTTTT. Translated, it gives CASSLRGDHEKLFF.

The chain joins TRBV6-2 or TRBV6-3 to TRBJ2-2; D is undetermined. Between the trimmed V and J ends, which lost 5 bases and 6 bases, there was a span of 22 bases. Germline CDR1 and CDR2: MNHEY and SVGEGT. The CDR3 extends over 17 amino acids. CDR3 nucleotide sequence: TGTGCCAGCAGTAGCCGGTCCAAGGGAACTATTCCCGGGGAGCTGTTTTTT. Its protein product is CASSSRSKGTIPGELFF.

The J gene is TRBJ2-7, the V gene TRBV27, with TRBD2 matching over 7 bases. V lost 5 bases and J lost 2; bases outside the gene matches: 9. CDR3 length: 15 amino acids. Germline CDR1 is MNHEY and CDR2 is SMNVEV (reference sequence). CDR3: CASSIYASGTYEQYF. For the CDR3, the DNA is TGTGCCAGCAGTATATATGCTAGCGGCACCTACGAGCAGTACTTC.

The rearrangement joins TRBV29-1 to TRBJ2-7; D is possibly TRBD1 (5 bases). The V end lost 4 bases, the J end lost 0 bases, and 10 bases lay between the germline ends. This CDR3 is 13 amino acids long. The germline V gene encodes CDR1 SQVTM and CDR2 ANQGSEA. CDR3 bases: TGCAGCGTTGGCAGGGAAAGCTCCTACGAGCAGTACTTC. The encoded protein is CSVGRESSYEQYF.

This chain joins TRBV13 and TRBJ2-1; D is possibly TRBD2 (5 bases). CDR3 length: 13 residues. CDR1 and CDR2 (germline): PRHDT, FYEKMQ (reference sequence). The germline V and J ends were trimmed by 5 bases and 6 bases, with 11 bases remaining between them. CDR3 loop: CASSPIAPNEQFF. In nucleotides, the CDR3 is TGTGCCAGCAGCCCCATAGCGCCCAATGAGCAGTTCTTC.

The rearrangement uses TRBV20-1 and TRBJ2-1; TRBD2 might be the D (6 bases). The germline gives CDR1 DFQATT, CDR2 SNEGSKA (reference sequence). The germline V and J ends were trimmed by 4 bases and 0 bases, with 16 bases remaining between them. The CDR3 runs to 16 residues. The CDR3 protein is CSAMRLAMSSYNEQFF. The CDR3 nucleotides read TGCAGTGCTATGCGTCTAGCGATGAGCTCCTACAATGAGCAGTTCTTC.

This clonotype showed up just a few times. This chain connects TRBV10-3 to TRBJ2-3; D is uncertain. The V gene's germline CDR1 is ENHRY and CDR2 SYGVKD. V shed 5 bases and J shed 6 bases, with 12 bases lying between them. The CDR3 runs 13 residues. CDR3 amino acids: CAISRTRDDTQYF. The CDR3 nucleotides are TGTGCCATCAGTAGAACGAGAGATGATACGCAGTATTTT.

The rearrangement links TRBV15 to TRBJ2-1; D uncertain. The CDR3 spans 12 residues. The germline V gene has CDR1 LNHNV and CDR2 YYDKDF (reference sequence). V was cut by 3 bases and J by 6 bases, with 6 bases left in between. Here the CDR3 reads CATSRTGNEQFF. The DNA of the CDR3 is TGTGCCACCAGCAGGACTGGCAATGAGCAGTTCTTC.

The rearrangement links TRBV15 to TRBJ2-3, with a tentative D call TRBD1 (6 bases). V was cut by 0 bases and J by 4 bases, with 14 bases left in between. CDR3 length equals 16 residues. The V gene's germline CDR1 is LNHNV and CDR2 YYDKDF (reference sequence). This CDR3 reads CATSRDRAGAPDTQYF. CDR3 sequence (DNA): TGTGCCACCAGCAGAGATCGGGCAGGGGCCCCAGATACGCAGTATTTT.

The gene calls are TRBV11-3 and TRBJ2-3; D remains ambiguous. V dropped 4 bases and J dropped 1 base, with 12 bases sitting between them. Germline loops: CDR1 SGHNT, CDR2 YENEEA. The CDR3 runs 15 residues. This CDR3 reads CASSSGRLGTDTQYF. CDR3 in DNA: TGTGCCAGCAGCTCCGGACGGCTGGGCACAGATACGCAGTATTTT.

This clonotype has just a few counts. V gene TRBV12-3 or TRBV12-4 combines with J gene TRBJ1-2, with D perhaps TRBD1 (6 bases). Trimming cost V 6 bases and J 8 bases, with 19 bases left between them. This CDR3 region has 14 residues. CDR3: CASSPRQARGGYTF. CDR3 coding DNA: TGTGCCAGCAGCCCTCGACAGGCCCGCGGAGGCTACACCTTC.

The rearrangement uses TRBV29-1 and TRBJ1-1; the match to TRBD1 covers 7 bases. Trimming cost V 0 bases and J 7 bases; bases outside gene matches: 14. The CDR3 covers 16 residues. Germline CDR1 and CDR2: SQVTM and ANQGSEA. The CDR3 coding sequence is TGCAGCGTTGAAGATCCAGGGGGGCGAAGGAATGATGAAGCTTTCTTT. Translation gives CSVEDPGGRRNDEAFF.

This clonotype was detected a few times. This chain links TRBV20-1 with TRBJ1-5; TRBD1 is a possible D gene (6 bases). This CDR3 has 14 amino acids. Germline V gives CDR1 DFQATT, CDR2 SNEGSKA (reference sequence). V was cut by 3 bases and J by 0 bases, with 9 bases left in between. The CDR3: CSARTGSSNQPQHF. For the CDR3, the DNA is TGCAGTGCTAGGACAGGCTCTAGCAATCAGCCCCAGCATTTT.

The chain employs TRBV3-1 and TRBJ1-2; D unclear. Trimming pared 4 bases from V and 3 bases from J, leaving 9 bases between. CDR3 length: 13 residues. The V gene's germline CDR1 is LGHDT and CDR2 YNNKEL (reference sequence). The CDR3 DNA follows: TGTGCCAGCAGCCCGCGGACTCACTATGGCTACACCTTC. It specifies CASSPRTHYGYTF. The whole variable domain, remainder taken from reference TRBV3-1 and TRBJ1-2, is DTAVSQTPKYLVTQMGNDKSIKCEQNLGHDTMYWYKQDSKKFLKIMFSYNNKELIINETVPNRFSPKSPDKAHLNLHINSLELGDSAVYFCASSPRTHYGYTFGSGTRLTVV.

This clonotype was detected only a few times. This rearrangement joins TRBV5-1 to TRBJ2-7; D is unresolved. Germline values: CDR1 SGHRS, CDR2 YFSETQ. With 0 bases removed from V and 3 bases from J, the gap between germline ends came to 10 bases. The CDR3 has 14 amino acids. As DNA, the CDR3 is TGCGCCAGCAGCTTGGGGCTGGAATTCTACGAGCAGTACTTC. Its protein is CASSLGLEFYEQYF.

The chain combines TRBV28 with TRBJ2-6, with TRBD2 as a possible D gene (5 bases). The length of the CDR3 is 16 residues. V shed 1 base and J shed 5 bases, with 12 bases lying between them. Germline V gene lookup returns CDR1 MDHEN and CDR2 SYDVKM. The CDR3 region is CASSLLAGARANVLTF. In DNA form, the CDR3 reads TGTGCCAGCAGTTTATTGGCGGGCGCAAGGGCCAACGTCCTGACTTTC.

In this sample, this clonotype turned up a few times. J is TRBJ2-7 and V is TRBV4-2, with D hard to call. Trimming pared 2 bases from V and 2 bases from J, leaving 7 bases between. Germline-derived CDR1 and CDR2 are LGHNA and YNFKEQ. CDR3 length: 13 residues. Here the CDR3 reads CASSQRLTYEQYF. The CDR3 DNA sequence: TGTGCCAGCAGCCAACGACTCACCTACGAGCAGTACTTC.

This clonotype has only a few counts. The genes are TRBV11-2 and TRBJ2-1; possible D gene TRBD2, 6 bases. This CDR3 is 17 amino acids long. The germline V and J ends were trimmed by 1 base and 2 bases, with 15 bases remaining between them. Germline-derived CDR1 and CDR2 are SGHAT and FQNNGV. The CDR3 DNA is TGTGCCAGCAGCTTAGGAAATAGCGGATGGACCTACAATGAGCAGTTCTTC. It yields the protein CASSLGNSGWTYNEQFF. Based on the CDR3 plus reference TRBV11-2 and TRBJ2-1, the full variable domain is EAGVAQSPRYKIIEKRQSVAFWCNPISGHATLYWYQQILGQGPKLLIQFQNNGVVDDSQLPKDRFSAERLKGVDSTLKIQPAKLEDSAVYLCASSLGNSGWTYNEQFFGPGTRLTVL.

This clonotype was observed a few times. This chain connects TRBV29-1 to TRBJ2-3; D possibly corresponds to TRBD2 (5 bases). Trimming cost V 5 bases and J 5 bases, with 14 bases left between them. CDR3 length equals 13 residues. CDR1 and CDR2 (germline): SQVTM, ANQGSEA. The CDR3 nucleotides are TGCAGCGTTCCCCCCCTAGCAAGAGATACGCAGTATTTT. Protein sequence: CSVPPLARDTQYF.